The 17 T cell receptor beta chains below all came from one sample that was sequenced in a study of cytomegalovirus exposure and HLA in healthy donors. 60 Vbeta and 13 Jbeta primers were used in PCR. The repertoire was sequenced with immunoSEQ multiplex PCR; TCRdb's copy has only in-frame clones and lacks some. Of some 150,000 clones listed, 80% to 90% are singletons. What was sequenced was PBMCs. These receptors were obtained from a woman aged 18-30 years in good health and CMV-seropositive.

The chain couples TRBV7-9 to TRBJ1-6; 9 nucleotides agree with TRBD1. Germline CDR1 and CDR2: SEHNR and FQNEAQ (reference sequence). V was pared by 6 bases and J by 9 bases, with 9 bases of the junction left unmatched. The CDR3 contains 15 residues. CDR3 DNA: TGTGCCAGCAGTCCGGGGACAGGGAGGGGTTCACCCCTCCACTTT. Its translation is CASSPGTGRGSPLHF.

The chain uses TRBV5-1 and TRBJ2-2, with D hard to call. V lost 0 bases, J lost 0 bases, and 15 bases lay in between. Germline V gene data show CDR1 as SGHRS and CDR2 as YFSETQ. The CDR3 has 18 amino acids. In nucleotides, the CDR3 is TGCGCCAGCAGCTTGGACGTTTCGGAACAGACGAACACCGGGGAGCTGTTTTTT. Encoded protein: CASSLDVSEQTNTGELFF.

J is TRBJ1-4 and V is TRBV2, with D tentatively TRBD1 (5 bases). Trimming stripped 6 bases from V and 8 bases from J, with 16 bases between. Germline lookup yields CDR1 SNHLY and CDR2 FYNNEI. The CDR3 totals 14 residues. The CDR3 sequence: CASRSHATGEKLFF. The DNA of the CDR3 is TGTGCCAGCAGATCACACGCCACAGGAGAAAAACTGTTTTTT. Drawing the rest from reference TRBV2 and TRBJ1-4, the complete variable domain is EPEVTQTPSHQVTQMGQEVILRCVPISNHLYFYWYRQILGQKVEFLVSFYNNEISEKSEIFDDQFSVERPDGSNFTLKIRSTKLEDSAMYFCASRSHATGEKLFFGSGTQLSVL.

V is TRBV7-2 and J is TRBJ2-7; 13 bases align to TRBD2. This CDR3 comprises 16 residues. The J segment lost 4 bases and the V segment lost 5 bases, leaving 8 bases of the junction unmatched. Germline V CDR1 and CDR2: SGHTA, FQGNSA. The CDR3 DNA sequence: TGTGCCAGCAGCCGAGGACTAGCGGGGGACCTATACGAGCAGTACTTC. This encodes CASSRGLAGDLYEQYF.

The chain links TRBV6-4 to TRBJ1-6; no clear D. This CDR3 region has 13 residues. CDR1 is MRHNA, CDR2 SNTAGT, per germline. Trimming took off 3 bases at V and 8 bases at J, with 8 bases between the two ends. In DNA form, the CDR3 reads TGTGCCAGCAGTGAAAGGCGGGATTCACCCCTCCACTTT. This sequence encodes CASSERRDSPLHF.

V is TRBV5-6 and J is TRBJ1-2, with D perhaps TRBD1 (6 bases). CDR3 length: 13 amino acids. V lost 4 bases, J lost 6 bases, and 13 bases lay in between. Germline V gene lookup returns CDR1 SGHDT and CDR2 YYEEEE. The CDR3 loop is CASSTKGVNGYTF. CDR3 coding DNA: TGTGCCAGCAGCACAAAGGGGGTAAATGGCTACACCTTC.

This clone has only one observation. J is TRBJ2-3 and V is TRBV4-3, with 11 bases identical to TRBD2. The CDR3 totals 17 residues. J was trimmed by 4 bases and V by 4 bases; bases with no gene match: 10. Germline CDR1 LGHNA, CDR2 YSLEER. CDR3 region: CASSLATSSGGPDTQYF. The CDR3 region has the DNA TGCGCCAGCAGCCTGGCCACCTCTAGCGGGGGGCCAGATACGCAGTATTTT.

CDR3 DNA sequence: TGTGCCAGCAGCTCCCCGGGACAGGGACGCTACACCTTC. This translates into CASSSPGQGRYTF. V usage is TRBV7-6 and J usage is TRBJ1-2; the match to TRBD1 covers 9 bases. The CDR3 spans 13 residues. Losses at the gene ends were 4 bases for V and 9 bases for J; bases not matched to a gene: 6. Germline V gene lookup returns CDR1 SGHVS and CDR2 FNYEAQ.

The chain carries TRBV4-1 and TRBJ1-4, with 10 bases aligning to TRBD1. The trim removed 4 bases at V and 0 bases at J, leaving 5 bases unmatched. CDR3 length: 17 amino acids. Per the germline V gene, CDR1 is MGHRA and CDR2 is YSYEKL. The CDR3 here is CASSPGQGRTTNEKLFF. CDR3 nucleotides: TGCGCCAGCAGCCCGGGACAGGGGAGGACAACTAATGAAAAACTGTTTTTT.

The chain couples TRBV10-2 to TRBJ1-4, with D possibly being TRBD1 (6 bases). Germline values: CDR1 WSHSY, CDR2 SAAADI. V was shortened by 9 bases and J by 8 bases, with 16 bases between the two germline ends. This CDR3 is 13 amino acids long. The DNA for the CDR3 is TGCGCCAGTAGAGTACAGGGAGGGGAAAAACTGTTTTTT. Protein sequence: CASRVQGGEKLFF.

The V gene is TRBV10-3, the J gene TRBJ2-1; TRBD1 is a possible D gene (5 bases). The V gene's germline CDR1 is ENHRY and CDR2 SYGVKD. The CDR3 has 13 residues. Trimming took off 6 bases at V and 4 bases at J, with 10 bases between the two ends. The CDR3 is CAISFDSYNEQFF. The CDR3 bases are TGTGCCATCAGCTTTGACAGTTACAATGAGCAGTTCTTC.

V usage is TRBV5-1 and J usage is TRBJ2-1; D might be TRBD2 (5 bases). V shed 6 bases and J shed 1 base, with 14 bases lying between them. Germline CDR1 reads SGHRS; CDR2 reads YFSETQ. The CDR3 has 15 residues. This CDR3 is CASMEEVRSYNEQFF. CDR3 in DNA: TGCGCCAGCATGGAGGAGGTCCGGTCCTACAATGAGCAGTTCTTC.

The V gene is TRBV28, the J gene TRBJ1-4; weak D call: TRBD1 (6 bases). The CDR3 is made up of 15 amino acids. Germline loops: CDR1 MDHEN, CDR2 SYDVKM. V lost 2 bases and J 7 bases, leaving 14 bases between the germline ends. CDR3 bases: TGTGCCAGCAGTTTACCCCCGCAGGGGTTTGAAAAACTGTTTTTT. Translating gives CASSLPPQGFEKLFF.

For the CDR3, the DNA is TGTGCCAGCAGCCATCCTAGCGGGGGCATCAATGAGCAGTTCTTC. Translating it yields CASSHPSGGINEQFF. This chain uses TRBV6-5 with TRBJ2-1, with 10 nucleotides matching TRBD2. The CDR3 sequence is 15 residues long. V gave up 6 bases and J gave up 6 bases; unmatched junction bases: 8. From germline, CDR1 is MNHEY and CDR2 SVGAGI.

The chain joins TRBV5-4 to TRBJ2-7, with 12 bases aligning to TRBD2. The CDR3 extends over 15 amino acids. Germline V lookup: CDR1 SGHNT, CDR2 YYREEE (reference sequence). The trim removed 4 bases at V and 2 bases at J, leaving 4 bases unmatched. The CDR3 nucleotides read TGTGCCAGCAGCCTAGGACTAGCGGGACCCTACGAGCAGTACTTC. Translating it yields CASSLGLAGPYEQYF.

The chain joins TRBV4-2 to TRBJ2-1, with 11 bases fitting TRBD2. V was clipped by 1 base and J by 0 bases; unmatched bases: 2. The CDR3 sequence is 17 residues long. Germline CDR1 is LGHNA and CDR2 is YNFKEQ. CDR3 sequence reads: CASSQAGLAASYNEQFF. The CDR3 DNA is TGTGCCAGCAGCCAAGCGGGACTAGCGGCCTCCTACAATGAGCAGTTCTTC.

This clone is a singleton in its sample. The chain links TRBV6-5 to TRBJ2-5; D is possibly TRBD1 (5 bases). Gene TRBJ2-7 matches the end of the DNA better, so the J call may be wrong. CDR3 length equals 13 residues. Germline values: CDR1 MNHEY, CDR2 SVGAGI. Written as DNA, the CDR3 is TGTGCCAGCAGTTACATGGCAGGGAACGAGCAGTACTTC. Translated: CASSYMAGNEQYF.